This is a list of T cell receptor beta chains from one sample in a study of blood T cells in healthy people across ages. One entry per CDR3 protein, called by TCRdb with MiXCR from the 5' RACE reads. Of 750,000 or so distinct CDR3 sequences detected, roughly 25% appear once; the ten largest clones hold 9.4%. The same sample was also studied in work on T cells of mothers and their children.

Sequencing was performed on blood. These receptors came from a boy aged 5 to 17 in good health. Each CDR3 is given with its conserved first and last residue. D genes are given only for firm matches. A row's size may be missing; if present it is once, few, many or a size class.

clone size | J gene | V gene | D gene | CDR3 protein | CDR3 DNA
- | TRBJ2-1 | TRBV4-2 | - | CASSQPGVANEQFF | TGTGCCAGCAGCCAACCGGGGGTGGCCAATGAGCAGTTCTTC
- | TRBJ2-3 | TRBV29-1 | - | CSGLTLATDTQYF | TGCAGCGGACTCACGCTCGCCACAGATACGCAGTATTTT
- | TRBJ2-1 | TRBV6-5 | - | CASTKGLSSYNEQFF | TGTGCCAGCACCAAGGGACTGAGCTCCTACAATGAGCAGTTCTTC
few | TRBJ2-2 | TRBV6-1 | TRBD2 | CASSGTSATPTGELFF | TGTGCCAGCAGTGGGACTAGCGCGACACCAACCGGGGAGCTGTTTTTT
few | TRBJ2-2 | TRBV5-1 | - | CASSQGPGSGELFF | TGCGCCAGCAGCCAAGGACCAGGATCAGGGGAGCTGTTTTTT
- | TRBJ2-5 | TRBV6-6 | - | CASSQTSWGTQYF | TGTGCCAGCAGTCAAACTAGCTGGGGGACCCAGTACTTC
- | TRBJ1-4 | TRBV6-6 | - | CASGLQGSNEKLFF | TGTGCCAGCGGGTTACAGGGTTCAAATGAAAAACTGTTTTTT
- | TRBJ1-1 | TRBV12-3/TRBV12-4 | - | CASSRAADTEAFF | TGTGCCAGCAGTAGGGCGGCGGACACTGAAGCTTTCTTT
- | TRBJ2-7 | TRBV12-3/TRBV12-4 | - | CASRGGTDPHEQYF | TGTGCCAGCAGGGGCGGGACGGACCCCCACGAGCAGTACTTC
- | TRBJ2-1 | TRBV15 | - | CATSRDISSSYNEQFF | TGTGCCACCAGCAGAGATATCAGTAGCTCCTACAATGAGCAGTTCTTC
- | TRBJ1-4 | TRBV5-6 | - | CASSGMRGEKLFF | TGTGCCAGCAGCGGAATGAGGGGAGAAAAACTGTTTTTT
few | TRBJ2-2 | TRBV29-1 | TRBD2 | CSVFGLAGNTGELFF | TGCAGCGTTTTCGGACTAGCGGGGAACACCGGGGAGCTGTTTTTT
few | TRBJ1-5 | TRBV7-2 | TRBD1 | CASSLKTGDQPQHF | TGTGCCAGCAGCTTAAAGACAGGGGATCAGCCCCAGCATTTT
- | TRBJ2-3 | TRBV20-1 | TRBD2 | CSALRGGSSTDTQYF | TGCAGTGCGTTACGCGGGGGTTCTAGCACAGATACGCAGTATTTT
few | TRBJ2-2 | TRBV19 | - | CASSMDSWRTNTGELFF | TGTGCCAGTAGTATGGACTCTTGGCGGACGAACACCGGGGAGCTGTTTTTT
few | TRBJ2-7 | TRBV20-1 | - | CSARGGPGLVYEQYF | TGCAGTGCTAGAGGAGGTCCAGGACTCGTCTACGAGCAGTACTTC
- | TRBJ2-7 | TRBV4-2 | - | CASSHVPLNHEQYF | TGTGCCAGCAGCCATGTGCCCCTTAATCACGAGCAGTACTTC
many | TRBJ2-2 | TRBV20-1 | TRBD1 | CSAGGQGMNTGELFF | TGCAGTGCAGGAGGACAGGGGATGAACACCGGGGAGCTGTTTTTT
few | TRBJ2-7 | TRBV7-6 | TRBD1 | CASSSDRESNEQYF | TGTGCCAGCAGCTCCGACAGGGAGTCCAACGAGCAGTACTTC
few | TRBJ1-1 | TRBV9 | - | CASSVEGTEAFF | TGTGCCAGCAGCGTAGAGGGCACTGAAGCTTTCTTT
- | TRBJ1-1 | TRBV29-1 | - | CSVEDSKNTEAFF | TGCAGCGTTGAAGATTCAAAGAACACTGAAGCTTTCTTT
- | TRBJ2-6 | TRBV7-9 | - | CASSLAGIGANVLTF | TGTGCCAGCAGCTTAGCAGGGATCGGGGCCAACGTCCTGACTTTC
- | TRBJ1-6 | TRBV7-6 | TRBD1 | CASSWGQGDSPLHF | TGTGCCAGCAGTTGGGGACAGGGGGATTCACCCCTCCACTTT
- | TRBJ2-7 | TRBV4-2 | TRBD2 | CASSRPGLAAYEQYF | TGTGCCAGCAGCCGACCGGGACTAGCCGCGTACGAGCAGTACTTC
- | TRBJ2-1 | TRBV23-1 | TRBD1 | CASSPAQGAYNEQFF | TGCGCCAGCAGTCCTGCCCAGGGGGCCTACAATGAGCAGTTCTTC
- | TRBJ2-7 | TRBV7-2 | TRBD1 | CASSKWTGGAYEQYF | TGTGCCAGCAGCAAATGGACAGGGGGTGCCTACGAGCAGTACTTC
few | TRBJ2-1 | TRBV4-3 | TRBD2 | CASSQDGAGGRFNEQFF | TGCGCCAGCAGCCAAGATGGTGCGGGGGGGAGGTTCAATGAGCAGTTCTTC
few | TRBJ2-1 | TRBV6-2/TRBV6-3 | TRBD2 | CASRVLAGGSYNEQFF | TGTGCCAGCAGAGTACTAGCGGGGGGCTCCTACAATGAGCAGTTCTTC
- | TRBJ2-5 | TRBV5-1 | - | CASSLRVGQVDERFF | TGCGCCAGCAGCTTGCGTGTGGGGCAGGTGGATGAGCGGTTCTTC
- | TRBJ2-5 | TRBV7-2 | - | CASSGSQGGRKEKTQYF | TGTGCCAGCAGCGGATCCCAGGGGGGCCGGAAGGAGAAGACCCAGTACTTC
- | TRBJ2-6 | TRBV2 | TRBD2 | CASSARLAGSRANVLTF | TGTGCCAGCAGTGCGCGACTAGCGGGTTCGAGGGCCAACGTCCTGACTTTC
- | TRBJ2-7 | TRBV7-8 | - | CASSLEVTSSYEQYF | TGTGCCAGCAGCTTAGAGGTTACCAGCTCCTACGAGCAGTACTTC
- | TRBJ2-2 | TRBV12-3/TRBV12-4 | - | CASSTSGEVSGELFF | TGTGCCAGCAGCACATCAGGGGAGGTTTCCGGGGAGCTGTTTTTT
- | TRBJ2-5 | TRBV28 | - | CASSVRAGWQETQYF | TGTGCCAGCAGTGTTCGGGCAGGGTGGCAAGAGACCCAGTACTTC
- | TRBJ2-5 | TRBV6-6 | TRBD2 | CASSPTGGPATQYF | TGTGCCAGCAGTCCTACGGGAGGGCCGGCGACCCAGTACTTC
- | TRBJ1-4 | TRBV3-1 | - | CASSQVQAIGEKLFF | TGTGCCAGCAGCCAAGTTCAAGCTATTGGTGAAAAACTGTTTTTT
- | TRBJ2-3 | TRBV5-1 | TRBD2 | CASSKARGTSETDTQYF | TGCGCCAGCAGCAAAGCCCGAGGGACTAGCGAAACAGATACGCAGTATTTT
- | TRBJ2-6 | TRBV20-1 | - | CSAREGSSGANVLTF | TGCAGTGCTAGAGAGGGGTCCTCTGGGGCCAACGTCCTGACTTTC
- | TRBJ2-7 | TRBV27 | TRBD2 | CASSWGGSGNEQYF | TGTGCCAGCAGTTGGGGCGGGAGTGGTAACGAGCAGTACTTC
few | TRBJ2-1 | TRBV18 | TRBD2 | CASSPPGLAGANNEQFF | TGTGCCAGCTCACCACCAGGCCTAGCGGGGGCTAACAATGAGCAGTTCTTC
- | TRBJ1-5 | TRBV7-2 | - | CASSLGLDSNQPQHF | TGTGCCAGCAGCTTAGGACTGGATAGCAATCAGCCCCAGCATTTT
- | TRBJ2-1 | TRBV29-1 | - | CSAYSSYNEQFF | TGCAGCGCCTATAGCTCCTACAATGAGCAGTTCTTC
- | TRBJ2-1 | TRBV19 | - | CASSMALALSYNEQFF | TGTGCCAGTAGTATGGCACTGGCGCTATCCTACAATGAGCAGTTCTTC
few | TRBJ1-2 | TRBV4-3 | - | CASSQYREDYGYTF | TGCGCCAGCAGCCAATACAGGGAGGACTATGGCTACACCTTC